Presented here are 14 T cell receptor beta chains from one specimen sequenced in a study of cytomegalovirus exposure and HLA in healthy donors. Primers included in the PCR were 60 Vbeta and 13 Jbeta primers. Sequenced by immunoSEQ multiplex PCR; TCRdb stores in-frame clones only, minus some. Of approximately 120,000 clones listed, about 79% are singletons. The specimen was PBMCs. The receptors were sampled from a woman in her fifties or sixties in good health and CMV-seronegative.

This clone occurred a few times. The rearrangement uses TRBV29-1 and TRBJ2-5; tentative D call: TRBD2 (7 bases). Looked up from germline, CDR1 is SQVTM and CDR2 is ANQGSEA. The CDR3 totals 12 residues. V lost 4 bases, J lost 5 bases, and 11 bases lay in between. The CDR3 protein is CSVGGGLETQYF. The CDR3 DNA sequence: TGCAGCGTTGGGGGGGGCCTTGAGACCCAGTACTTC.

The V gene is TRBV19, the J gene TRBJ1-4; a possible D gene is TRBD1 (5 bases). This CDR3 region has 13 residues. The germline V gene encodes CDR1 LNHDA and CDR2 SQIVND (reference sequence). Trimming shortened V by 5 bases and J by 7 bases, and 11 bases separated the two germline ends. CDR3 DNA sequence: TGTGCCAGTAGTGTCAGGGCTACTGAAAAACTGTTTTTT. Protein sequence: CASSVRATEKLFF.

This rearrangement joins TRBV13 to TRBJ2-7; 10 positions match TRBD1. V dropped 5 bases and J dropped 4; count of bases not matched to a gene: 11. Germline CDR1 reads PRHDT; CDR2 reads FYEKMQ (reference sequence). The CDR3 is 16 residues long. The CDR3 nucleotides read TGTGCCAGCAGCACAAACCCGAGGACAGGGGGTTACGAGCAGTACTTC. Protein: CASSTNPRTGGYEQYF.

This clone has only a few counts. J is TRBJ2-5 and V is TRBV11-3; TRBD2 agrees at 12 bases. V lost 6 bases and J lost 5; bases outside the gene matches: 4. This CDR3 spans 14 amino acids. In germline, CDR1 is SGHNT, CDR2 YENEEA. As DNA, the CDR3 is TGTGCCAGCAGTCGGACTAGCGGGACGGAGACCCAGTACTTC. Protein product: CASSRTSGTETQYF.

The chain recombines TRBV9 with TRBJ2-7, with 8 bases aligning to TRBD2. The CDR3 is made up of 16 amino acids. Germline V gives CDR1 SGDLS, CDR2 YYNGEE. Unmatched junction bases numbered 10, after V lost 3 bases and J lost 2 bases. CDR3 residues: CASSAGSLAGPYEQYF. DNA of the CDR3: TGTGCCAGCAGCGCCGGTTCCCTAGCGGGCCCCTACGAGCAGTACTTC.

CDR3 sequence: CAAGTSGRAPPYEQYF. CDR3 nucleotide sequence: TGTGCCGCCGGGACTAGCGGGAGGGCCCCCCCCTACGAGCAGTACTTC. The chain is built from TRBV21-1 and TRBJ2-5; no DNA check was done on the table's D call, TRBD2. The tail of the sequence fits TRBJ2-7 better, so the J call may be wrong. TRBV21-1 is a known pseudogene. The CDR3 runs 16 residues.

The V and J genes are TRBV19 and TRBJ1-5; D not certain. V lost 4 bases, J lost 6 bases, and 10 bases lay in between. The CDR3 runs 13 residues. Germline V CDR1 and CDR2: LNHDA, SQIVND (reference sequence). CDR3 amino acids: CASSRLPRQPQHF. The CDR3, as DNA: TGTGCCAGTAGTAGGTTGCCGCGTCAGCCCCAGCATTTT.

This clone was found a few times. The chain joins TRBV4-2 to TRBJ2-1, with no clear D. V shed 3 bases and J shed 9 bases, with 9 bases lying between them. The CDR3 runs 12 residues. Germline values: CDR1 LGHNA, CDR2 YNFKEQ. The CDR3 protein is CASSHARSEQFF. CDR3 DNA sequence: TGTGCCAGCAGCCACGCCCGGAGTGAGCAGTTCTTC.

The sample holds a few counts of this clone. The chain combines TRBV7-9 with TRBJ1-4; D remains unclear. Germline CDR1 is SEHNR and CDR2 is FQNEAQ (reference sequence). V lost 7 bases and J lost 10, with 10 bases in between. The CDR3 consists of 11 residues. CDR3 coding DNA: TGTGCCAGCACCTTGTTCGGAAAACTGTTTTTT. It codes for CASTLFGKLFF.

The chain combines TRBV19 with TRBJ2-5; TRBD1 aligns across 7 bases. V shed 3 bases, J shed 2 bases, and the junction held 3 bases outside the gene matches. The CDR3 is made up of 14 amino acids. Germline CDR1 reads LNHDA; CDR2 reads SQIVND (reference sequence). CDR3 protein: CASSISQGQETQYF. CDR3 coding DNA: TGTGCCAGTAGTATTTCACAGGGGCAAGAGACCCAGTACTTC.

The V call is TRBV28, the J call TRBJ2-7; TRBD1 matches at 10 bases. The trim removed 5 bases at V and 5 bases at J, leaving 6 bases unmatched. The V gene's germline CDR1 is MDHEN and CDR2 SYDVKM. This CDR3 region has 14 residues. In DNA form, the CDR3 reads TGTGCCAGCAGTGAAACCGGGACAGGGGACGAGCAGTACTTC. It codes for CASSETGTGDEQYF.

V is TRBV28 and J is TRBJ2-1; possibly TRBD2 for D (6 bases). There are 15 residues in the CDR3. V lost 4 bases and J 4 bases, leaving 14 bases between the germline ends. Germline V gene data show CDR1 as MDHEN and CDR2 as SYDVKM. The DNA for the CDR3 is TGTGCCAGCAGTTGGGACTTAGCGGCATACAATGAGCAGTTCTTC. Its protein is CASSWDLAAYNEQFF.

V is TRBV10-3 and J is TRBJ1-2; TRBD1 agrees at 9 bases. In germline, CDR1 is ENHRY, CDR2 SYGVKD. J gave up 4 bases and V 2 bases, and 2 bases lay outside the gene matches. The CDR3 is 14 residues long. CDR3 residues: CAISEDRGTYGYTF. In DNA, the CDR3 is TGTGCCATCAGTGAGGACAGGGGGACCTATGGCTACACCTTC.

This chain links TRBV7-9 with TRBJ1-1; the D gene is possibly TRBD1 (6 bases). The CDR3 contains 16 residues. V was shortened by 10 bases and J by 0 bases, with 21 bases between the two germline ends. CDR1 SEHNR and CDR2 FQNEAQ come from the germline V gene (reference sequence). CDR3 sequence reads: CAILQVGRGMNTEAFF. CDR3 nucleotides: TGTGCCATCCTTCAAGTCGGCAGGGGCATGAACACTGAAGCTTTCTTT.